Listed below are T cell receptor beta chains from one sample, sequenced in a study of cytomegalovirus exposure and HLA in healthy donors. Sequencing was performed with immunoSEQ multiplex PCR; in TCRdb, only in-frame clones are kept and a portion is missing. The data show tens of thousands of clones, around 84% seen once. The specimen sequenced was PBMCs. The receptors here all came from a human donor in good health. Both conserved end residues are part of each CDR3. D genes are given only for firm matches. Not all rows give a size; the values are once, few, many and, for expanded clones, a class.

v_gene: TRBV27; j_gene: TRBJ2-1; len: 13; d_gene: -; abundance: -; CDR3nt: TGTGCCAGCAGTTTAACAGACTACAATGAGCAGTTCTTC; CDR3aa: CASSLTDYNEQFF
v_gene: TRBV9; j_gene: TRBJ1-2; len: 14; d_gene: TRBD1; abundance: -; CDR3nt: TGTGCCAGCAGCGTAGCACTGGGACAGGGGGGCTACACCTTC; CDR3aa: CASSVALGQGGYTF
v_gene: TRBV9; j_gene: TRBJ2-3; len: 15; d_gene: TRBD2; abundance: -; CDR3nt: TGTGCCAGCAGCGAACTAGCGGGTATCACAGATACGCAGTATTTT; CDR3aa: CASSELAGITDTQYF
v_gene: TRBV5-4; j_gene: TRBJ1-3; len: 15; d_gene: TRBD1; abundance: -; CDR3nt: TGTGCCAGCAGCTACGGACAGGGGACTGGAAACACCATATATTTT; CDR3aa: CASSYGQGTGNTIYF
v_gene: TRBV7-2; j_gene: TRBJ2-1; len: 15; d_gene: TRBD1; abundance: -; CDR3nt: TGTGCCAGCAGCTCCGGACAGGGGGCTAGAAATGAGCAGTTCTTC; CDR3aa: CASSSGQGARNEQFF
v_gene: TRBV4-1; j_gene: TRBJ1-3; len: 15; d_gene: -; abundance: few; CDR3nt: TGCGCCAGCAGCCGCAGCCAGGGTTCTGGAAACACCATATATTTT; CDR3aa: CASSRSQGSGNTIYF
v_gene: TRBV4-2; j_gene: TRBJ1-1; len: 14; d_gene: TRBD1; abundance: -; CDR3nt: TGTGCCAGCAGCCCTACAGGGGCCGACACTGAAGCTTTCTTT; CDR3aa: CASSPTGADTEAFF
v_gene: TRBV18; j_gene: TRBJ1-1; len: 14; d_gene: -; abundance: few; CDR3nt: TGTGCCAGCTCACCACCCTCAGTGAACACTGAAGCTTTCTTT; CDR3aa: CASSPPSVNTEAFF
v_gene: TRBV5-1; j_gene: TRBJ2-7; len: 15; d_gene: TRBD2; abundance: -; CDR3nt: TGCGCCAGCAGCCCCGGACTAGCGGGGGTCTACGAGCAGTACTTC; CDR3aa: CASSPGLAGVYEQYF
v_gene: TRBV9; j_gene: TRBJ2-3; len: 12; d_gene: TRBD1; abundance: -; CDR3nt: TGTGCCAGCAATCCGACAGGGGGAACGCAGTATTTT; CDR3aa: CASNPTGGTQYF
v_gene: TRBV11-2; j_gene: TRBJ1-3; len: 15; d_gene: TRBD1; abundance: -; CDR3nt: TGTGCCAGCAGCCTTCGTACAGGGGTCGGAAACACCATATATTTT; CDR3aa: CASSLRTGVGNTIYF
v_gene: TRBV4-3; j_gene: TRBJ2-1; len: 17; d_gene: -; abundance: -; CDR3nt: TGCGCCAGCAGCCAAGATCGTTGGAGTACCGGAGGGGATGAGCAGTTCTTC; CDR3aa: CASSQDRWSTGGDEQFF
v_gene: TRBV25-1; j_gene: TRBJ1-5; len: 14; d_gene: TRBD1; abundance: -; CDR3nt: TGTGCCAGCAGCTCACAGGGGGCGAATCAGCCCCAGCATTTT; CDR3aa: CASSSQGANQPQHF
v_gene: TRBV2; j_gene: TRBJ1-1; len: 17; d_gene: TRBD1; abundance: -; CDR3nt: TGTGCCAGCAAAATTGACAGGGCCCTGATTAAGGCCACTGAAGCTTTCTTT; CDR3aa: CASKIDRALIKATEAFF
v_gene: TRBV5-1; j_gene: TRBJ2-6; len: 19; d_gene: -; abundance: -; CDR3nt: TGCGCCAGCAGCTTGGCAGGGCCTACTACGTACTCTGGGGCCAACGTCCTGACTTTC; CDR3aa: CASSLAGPTTYSGANVLTF
v_gene: TRBV10-3; j_gene: TRBJ2-1; len: 16; d_gene: TRBD2; abundance: -; CDR3nt: TGTGCCATCAGTGAGCGGGGACTAGCGGGAGGCGGTGAGCAGTTCTTC; CDR3aa: CAISERGLAGGGEQFF
v_gene: TRBV5-1; j_gene: TRBJ2-3; len: 15; d_gene: -; abundance: -; CDR3nt: TGCGCCAGCACCCTACCTCCCCCTCACACAGATACGCAGTATTTT; CDR3aa: CASTLPPPHTDTQYF
v_gene: TRBV18; j_gene: TRBJ1-1; len: 14; d_gene: -; abundance: -; CDR3nt: TGTGCCAGCTCACCACCGGGAGGGTACACTGAAGCTTTCTTT; CDR3aa: CASSPPGGYTEAFF
v_gene: TRBV5-8; j_gene: TRBJ2-2; len: 16; d_gene: TRBD1; abundance: -; CDR3nt: TGTGCCAGCAGCATCGGGACAGGGCATAGGACCGGGGAGCTGTTTTTT; CDR3aa: CASSIGTGHRTGELFF
v_gene: TRBV7-9; j_gene: TRBJ1-5; len: 15; d_gene: -; abundance: -; CDR3nt: TGTGCCAGCAGCTCTACAGGGTCAGGGAATCAGCCCCAGCATTTT; CDR3aa: CASSSTGSGNQPQHF